These T cell receptor beta chains were read from a single sample in a study of blood T cell repertoires in COVID-19. Clones were read by immunoSEQ multiplex PCR, and TCRdb kept only the in-frame ones, dropping some. This sample has roughly 290,000 clones, with 86% found just once. The sequencing sample was made of peripheral blood. Source of these receptors: a woman aged 30 to 39 who had recovered from COVID-19. The CDR3 runs from the conserved cysteine through the conserved F or W. Each record gives: D gene, J gene, clone size, V gene, CDR3 protein, CDR3 DNA. The D gene is left open where the match is weak. A row's size may be missing; if present it is once, few, many or a size class.

TRBD2 | TRBJ2-3 | - | TRBV4-3 | CASSQEVSASGRLGTQYF | TGCGCCAGCAGCCAAGAGGTATCAGCTAGCGGGAGGCTCGGGACGCAGTATTTT
TRBD1 | TRBJ1-1 | few | TRBV2 | CASRTGSVGTEAFF | TGTGCCAGCAGGACAGGGTCCGTAGGGACTGAAGCTTTCTTT
- | TRBJ1-5 | few | TRBV5-5 | CASSPHPGGNQPQHF | TGTGCCAGCAGCCCGCATCCGGGGGGCAATCAGCCCCAGCATTTT
- | TRBJ2-1 | - | TRBV2 | CASSGEAGPPLF | TGTGCCAGCAGTGGGGAGGCAGGGCCACCCCTCTTC
- | TRBJ1-2 | many | TRBV6-5 | CASGQTAWANYGYTF | TGTGCCAGCGGGCAGACGGCTTGGGCTAACTATGGCTACACCTTC
- | TRBJ1-2 | - | TRBV24-1 | CATSDRGSYGYTF | TGTGCCACCAGTGATCGGGGGAGCTATGGCTACACCTTC
TRBD1 | TRBJ2-2 | - | TRBV5-4 | CASSLAKGAVTGELFF | TGTGCCAGCAGCTTGGCCAAGGGGGCGGTCACCGGGGAGCTGTTTTTT
- | TRBJ2-1 | once | TRBV27 | CASSYAGTYNEQFF | TGTGCCAGCAGCTATGCAGGGACCTACAATGAGCAGTTCTTC
TRBD2 | TRBJ2-3 | - | TRBV11-1 | CASSPQRGPLTDTQYF | TGTGCCAGCAGCCCTCAGCGGGGACCCCTCACAGATACGCAGTATTTT
- | TRBJ2-2 | few | TRBV7-9 | CASSIQENTGELFF | TGTGCCAGCAGTATACAGGAAAACACCGGGGAGCTGTTTTTT
- | TRBJ1-2 | - | TRBV5-4 | CASSPTGRANYGYTF | TGTGCCAGCAGCCCTACAGGGCGAGCTAACTATGGCTACACCTTC
TRBD2 | TRBJ2-3 | - | TRBV28 | CASSPWTSGSSDTQYF | TGTGCCAGCAGTCCGTGGACTAGCGGGAGTTCAGATACGCAGTATTTT
TRBD1 | TRBJ1-2 | - | TRBV25-1 | CASSEYEGARGYTF | TGTGCCAGCAGTGAATACGAGGGGGCGCGGGGCTACACCTTC
TRBD1 | TRBJ1-5 | - | TRBV29-1 | CSVSGAGDSQGVPQHF | TGCAGCGTTAGTGGAGCGGGGGACAGCCAAGGAGTGCCCCAGCATTTT
TRBD2 | TRBJ2-1 | - | TRBV5-4 | CASSSRTSLNNEQFF | TGTGCCAGCAGCTCTCGGACTAGCTTGAACAATGAGCAGTTCTTC
- | TRBJ1-2 | many | TRBV5-1 | CASSLEAGGYTF | TGCGCCAGCAGCTTGGAGGCGGGAGGCTACACCTTC
TRBD1 | TRBJ1-2 | - | TRBV4-2 | CASSQETGAFYGYTF | TGTGCCAGCAGCCAAGAGACAGGGGCTTTTTATGGCTACACCTTC
TRBD1 | TRBJ2-3 | - | TRBV27 | CASRALTGGFTDTQYF | TGTGCCAGCAGAGCCCTGACAGGGGGTTTCACAGATACGCAGTATTTT
- | TRBJ1-1 | - | TRBV29-1 | CSVRDTLKTEAFF | TGCAGCGTTAGGGACACCTTGAAGACTGAAGCTTTCTTT
- | TRBJ1-1 | - | TRBV29-1 | CSVATENTEAFF | TGCAGCGTAGCGACAGAGAACACTGAAGCTTTCTTT
- | TRBJ2-7 | - | TRBV4-3 | CASSQGSTDSSYEQYF | TGCGCCAGCAGCCAAGGATCAACTGACAGCTCCTACGAGCAGTACTTC
- | TRBJ2-1 | - | TRBV6-2/TRBV6-3 | CASSRGYNEQFF | TGTGCCAGCAGTAGAGGCTACAATGAGCAGTTCTTC
- | TRBJ1-2 | few | TRBV29-1 | CSVVQTNYGYTF | TGCAGCGTTGTGCAGACTAACTATGGCTACACCTTC
- | TRBJ2-1 | - | TRBV15 | CATSRALYYEQFF | TGTGCCACCAGCAGAGCCCTTTACTATGAGCAGTTCTTC
- | TRBJ2-4 | - | TRBV10-3 | CAISGDRRENIQYF | TGTGCCATCAGTGGGGATAGGAGGGAAAACATTCAGTACTTC
TRBD1 | TRBJ1-1 | - | TRBV10-3 | CAISEEGTGGFGNTEAFF | TGTGCCATCAGTGAGGAGGGGACAGGGGGATTCGGGAACACTGAAGCTTTCTTT
TRBD1 | TRBJ2-5 | - | TRBV11-2 | CASSFVRGQGKTQYF | TGTGCCAGCAGCTTCGTCCGGGGACAGGGGAAGACCCAGTACTTC
TRBD2 | TRBJ2-3 | - | TRBV19 | CASSLSGGGDTQYF | TGTGCCAGTAGTCTAAGCGGGGGAGGGGATACGCAGTATTTT
TRBD2 | TRBJ2-1 | - | TRBV18 | CASSPGTSASWDEQFF | TGTGCCAGCTCACCCGGGACTAGCGCCAGTTGGGATGAGCAGTTCTTC
TRBD2 | TRBJ2-4 | - | TRBV6-2/TRBV6-3 | CASSYGVSGRPDIQYF | TGTGCCAGCAGTTACGGTGTTAGCGGGAGACCGGACATTCAGTACTTC
- | TRBJ2-7 | - | TRBV20-1 | CSARYSYEQYF | TGCAGTGCTAGGTACAGCTACGAGCAGTACTTC
TRBD1 | TRBJ1-1 | - | TRBV7-9 | CASSYTGDIEAFF | TGTGCCAGCAGCTACACAGGGGACATTGAAGCTTTCTTT
- | TRBJ2-3 | - | TRBV14 | CASSQERSTDTQYF | TGTGCCAGCAGCCAAGAGAGGAGCACAGATACGCAGTATTTT
- | TRBJ2-7 | - | TRBV3-1/TRBV3-2 | CASSPGEGEMYYEQYF | TGTGCCAGCAGTCCAGGGGAGGGGGAGATGTACTACGAGCAGTACTTC
TRBD1 | TRBJ2-7 | - | TRBV11-2 | CASSRGTGTPLEQYF | TGTGCCAGCAGCCGCGGGACAGGGACCCCTCTCGAGCAGTACTTC
- | TRBJ1-2 | - | TRBV15 | CATSRDLTGLGYGYTF | TGTGCCACCAGCAGAGATCTTACAGGCCTAGGCTATGGCTACACCTTC
TRBD1 | TRBJ1-1 | - | TRBV5-1 | CASSLGQGFDTEAFF | TGCGCCAGCAGCTTGGGACAGGGGTTTGACACTGAAGCTTTCTTT
TRBD2 | TRBJ2-7 | - | TRBV30 | CAWSVAGSEQYF | TGTGCCTGGAGTGTAGCGGGGAGCGAGCAGTACTTC
TRBD1 | TRBJ1-1 | - | TRBV19 | CASSPARGRGNTEAFF | TGTGCCAGTAGTCCGGCTAGGGGGCGAGGGAACACTGAAGCTTTCTTT
- | TRBJ1-6 | - | TRBV30 | CAWSLSSYNSPLHF | TGTGCCTGGAGTCTGAGCTCCTATAATTCACCCCTCCACTTT
TRBD1 | TRBJ1-2 | few | TRBV11-2 | CASSPDRGPGGYTF | TGTGCCAGCAGCCCGGACAGGGGGCCAGGCGGCTACACCTTC